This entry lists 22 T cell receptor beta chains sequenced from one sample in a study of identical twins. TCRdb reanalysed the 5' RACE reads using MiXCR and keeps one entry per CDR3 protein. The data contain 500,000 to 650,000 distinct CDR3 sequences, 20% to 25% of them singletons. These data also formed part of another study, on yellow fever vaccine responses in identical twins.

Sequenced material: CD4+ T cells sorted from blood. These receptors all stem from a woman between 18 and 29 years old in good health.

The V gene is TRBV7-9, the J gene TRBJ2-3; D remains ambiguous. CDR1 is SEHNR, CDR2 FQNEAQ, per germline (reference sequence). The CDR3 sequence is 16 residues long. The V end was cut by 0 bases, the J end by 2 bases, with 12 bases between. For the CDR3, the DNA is TGTGCCAGCAGCTTAGCGGGCAGTTGGGCCACAGATACGCAGTATTTT. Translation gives CASSLAGSWATDTQYF.

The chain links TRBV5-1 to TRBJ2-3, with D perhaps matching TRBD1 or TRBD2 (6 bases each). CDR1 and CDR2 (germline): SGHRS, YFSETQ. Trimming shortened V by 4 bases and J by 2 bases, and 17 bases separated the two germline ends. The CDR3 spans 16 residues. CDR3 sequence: CASSPGGTTYTDTQYF. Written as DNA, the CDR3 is TGCGCCAGCAGCCCGGGCGGGACAACCTACACAGATACGCAGTATTTT.

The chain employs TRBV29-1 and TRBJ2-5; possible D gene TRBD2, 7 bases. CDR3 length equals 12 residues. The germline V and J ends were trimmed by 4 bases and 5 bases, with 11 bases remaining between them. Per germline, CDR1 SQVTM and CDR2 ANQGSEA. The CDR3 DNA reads TGCAGCGTTGCCGGGGGGCCCGAGACCCAGTACTTC. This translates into CSVAGGPETQYF.

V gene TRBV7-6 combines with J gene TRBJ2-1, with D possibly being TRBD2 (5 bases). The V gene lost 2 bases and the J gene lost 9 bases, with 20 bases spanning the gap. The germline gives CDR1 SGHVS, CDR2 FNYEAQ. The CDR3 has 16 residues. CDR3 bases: TGTGCCAGCAGCTTATCGGGGTCGGCGACCAGTGCTGAGCAGTTCTTC. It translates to CASSLSGSATSAEQFF.

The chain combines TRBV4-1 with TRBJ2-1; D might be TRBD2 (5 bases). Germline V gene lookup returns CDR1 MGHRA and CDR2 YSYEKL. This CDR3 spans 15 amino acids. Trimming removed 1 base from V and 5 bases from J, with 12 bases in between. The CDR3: CASSQGRRAHNEQFF. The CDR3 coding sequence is TGCGCCAGCAGCCAAGGACGGCGGGCCCACAATGAGCAGTTCTTC.

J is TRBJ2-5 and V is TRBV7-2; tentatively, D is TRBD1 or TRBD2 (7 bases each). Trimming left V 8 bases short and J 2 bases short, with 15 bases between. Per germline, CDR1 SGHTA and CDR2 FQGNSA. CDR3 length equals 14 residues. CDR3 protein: CASAGGGPQETQYF. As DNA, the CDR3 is TGTGCCAGCGCAGGGGGGGGGCCTCAAGAGACCCAGTACTTC. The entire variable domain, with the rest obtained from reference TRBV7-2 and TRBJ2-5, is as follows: GAGVSQSPSNKVTEKGKDVELRCDPISGHTALYWYRQSLGQGLEFLIYFQGNSAPDKSGLPSDRFSAERTGGSVSTLTIQRTQQEDSAVYLCASAGGGPQETQYFGPGTRLLVL.

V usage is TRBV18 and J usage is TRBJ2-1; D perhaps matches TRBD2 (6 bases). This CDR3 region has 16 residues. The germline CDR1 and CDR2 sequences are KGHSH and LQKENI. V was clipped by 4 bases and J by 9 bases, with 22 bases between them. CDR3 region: CASSQGTSPLGSEQFF. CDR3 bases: TGTGCCAGCTCACAGGGAACTAGCCCCTTGGGGAGTGAGCAGTTCTTC.

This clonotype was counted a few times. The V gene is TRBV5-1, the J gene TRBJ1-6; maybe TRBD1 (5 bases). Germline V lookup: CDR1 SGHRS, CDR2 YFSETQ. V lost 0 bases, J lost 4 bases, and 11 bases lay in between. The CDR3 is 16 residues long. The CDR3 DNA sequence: TGCGCCAGCAGCTTGGTCTCTGGGGGGTATAATTCACCCCTCCACTTT. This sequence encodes CASSLVSGGYNSPLHF.

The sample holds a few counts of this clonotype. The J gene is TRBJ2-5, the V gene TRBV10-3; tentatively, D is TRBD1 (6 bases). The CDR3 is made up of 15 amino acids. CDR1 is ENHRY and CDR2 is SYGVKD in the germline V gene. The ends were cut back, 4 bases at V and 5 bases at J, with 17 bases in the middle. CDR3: CAISGSQGIGETQYF. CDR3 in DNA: TGTGCCATCAGTGGTTCACAGGGTATCGGTGAGACCCAGTACTTC.

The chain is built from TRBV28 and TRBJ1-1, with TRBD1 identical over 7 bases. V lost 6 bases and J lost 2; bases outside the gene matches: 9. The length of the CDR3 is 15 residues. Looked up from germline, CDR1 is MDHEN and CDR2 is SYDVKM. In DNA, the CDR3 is TGTGCCAGCAGCCCAGGGGGGGGCGGCAACACTGAAGCTTTCTTT. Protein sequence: CASSPGGGGNTEAFF.

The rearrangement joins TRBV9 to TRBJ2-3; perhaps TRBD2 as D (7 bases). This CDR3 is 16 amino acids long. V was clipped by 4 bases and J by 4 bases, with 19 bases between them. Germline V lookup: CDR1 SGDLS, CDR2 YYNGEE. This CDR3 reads CASSPRGGGEADTQYF. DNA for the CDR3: TGTGCCAGCAGCCCGAGAGGGGGGGGCGAGGCAGATACGCAGTATTTT.

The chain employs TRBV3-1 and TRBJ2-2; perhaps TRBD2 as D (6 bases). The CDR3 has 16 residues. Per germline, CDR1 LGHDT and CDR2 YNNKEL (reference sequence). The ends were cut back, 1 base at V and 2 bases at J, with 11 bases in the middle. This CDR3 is CASSQGGRTNTGELFF. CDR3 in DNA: TGTGCCAGCAGCCAAGGGGGGAGGACAAACACCGGGGAGCTGTTTTTT.

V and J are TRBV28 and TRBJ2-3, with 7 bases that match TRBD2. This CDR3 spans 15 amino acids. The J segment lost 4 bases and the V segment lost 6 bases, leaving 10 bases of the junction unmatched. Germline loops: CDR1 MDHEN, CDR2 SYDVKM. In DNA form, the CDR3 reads TGTGCCAGCAGAAACGGGGCTAGCGGAGCAGATACGCAGTATTTT. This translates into CASRNGASGADTQYF.

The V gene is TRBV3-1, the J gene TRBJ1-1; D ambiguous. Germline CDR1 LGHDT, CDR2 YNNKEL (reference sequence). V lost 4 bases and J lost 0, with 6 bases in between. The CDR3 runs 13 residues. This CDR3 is CASSPTLNTEAFF. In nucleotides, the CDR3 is TGTGCCAGCAGCCCGACATTGAACACTGAAGCTTTCTTT.

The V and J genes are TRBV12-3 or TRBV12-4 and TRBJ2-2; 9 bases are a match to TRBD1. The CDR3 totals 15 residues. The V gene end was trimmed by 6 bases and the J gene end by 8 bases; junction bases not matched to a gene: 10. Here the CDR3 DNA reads TGTGCCAGCAGCGGGACAGGGAGGATAGGAGGGGAGCTGTTTTTT. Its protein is CASSGTGRIGGELFF.

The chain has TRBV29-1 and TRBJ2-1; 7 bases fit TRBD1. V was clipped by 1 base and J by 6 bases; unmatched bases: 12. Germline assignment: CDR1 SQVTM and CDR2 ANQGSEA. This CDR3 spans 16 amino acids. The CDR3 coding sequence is TGCAGCGTTGAAGCCCACCCCGGGACAGCCTCCAATGAGCAGTTCTTC. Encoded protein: CSVEAHPGTASNEQFF.

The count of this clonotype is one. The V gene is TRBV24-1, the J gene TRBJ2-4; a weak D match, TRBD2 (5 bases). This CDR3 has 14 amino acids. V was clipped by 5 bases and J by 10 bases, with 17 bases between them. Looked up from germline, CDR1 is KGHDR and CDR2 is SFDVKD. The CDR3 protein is CATSVEDPDGIQYF. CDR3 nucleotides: TGTGCCACCAGTGTGGAGGACCCCGATGGGATTCAGTACTTC.

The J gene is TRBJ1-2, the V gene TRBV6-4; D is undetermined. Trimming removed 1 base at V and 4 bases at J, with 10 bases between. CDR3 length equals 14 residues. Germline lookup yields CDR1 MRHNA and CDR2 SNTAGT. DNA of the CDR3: TGTGCCAGCAGTGACTTTGGGATTTCCTATGGCTACACCTTC. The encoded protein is CASSDFGISYGYTF.

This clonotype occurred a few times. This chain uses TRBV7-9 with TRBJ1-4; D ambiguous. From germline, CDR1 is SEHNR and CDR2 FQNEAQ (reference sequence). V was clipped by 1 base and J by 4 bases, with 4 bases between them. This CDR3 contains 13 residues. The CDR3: CASSLDINEKLFF. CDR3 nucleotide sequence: TGTGCCAGCAGCTTAGACATTAATGAAAAACTGTTTTTT.

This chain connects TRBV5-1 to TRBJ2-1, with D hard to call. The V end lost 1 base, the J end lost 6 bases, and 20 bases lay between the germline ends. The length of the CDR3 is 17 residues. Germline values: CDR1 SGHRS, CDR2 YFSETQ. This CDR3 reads CASSLKGPPVTGNEQFF. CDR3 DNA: TGCGCCAGCAGCTTGAAAGGACCCCCGGTGACGGGCAATGAGCAGTTCTTC.

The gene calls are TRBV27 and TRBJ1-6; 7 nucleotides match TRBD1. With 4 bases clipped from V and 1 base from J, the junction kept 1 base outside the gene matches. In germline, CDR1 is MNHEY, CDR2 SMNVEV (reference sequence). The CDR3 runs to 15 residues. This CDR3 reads CASSSRGSYNSPLHF. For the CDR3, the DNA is TGTGCCAGCAGTTCCAGGGGGTCCTATAATTCACCCCTCCACTTT.

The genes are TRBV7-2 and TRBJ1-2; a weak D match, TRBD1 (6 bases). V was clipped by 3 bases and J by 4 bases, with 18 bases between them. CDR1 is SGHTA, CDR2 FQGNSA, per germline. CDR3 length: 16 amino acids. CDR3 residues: CASSLADGGLSYGYTF. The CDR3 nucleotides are TGTGCCAGCAGCTTGGCGGATGGGGGGCTCAGCTATGGCTACACCTTC.